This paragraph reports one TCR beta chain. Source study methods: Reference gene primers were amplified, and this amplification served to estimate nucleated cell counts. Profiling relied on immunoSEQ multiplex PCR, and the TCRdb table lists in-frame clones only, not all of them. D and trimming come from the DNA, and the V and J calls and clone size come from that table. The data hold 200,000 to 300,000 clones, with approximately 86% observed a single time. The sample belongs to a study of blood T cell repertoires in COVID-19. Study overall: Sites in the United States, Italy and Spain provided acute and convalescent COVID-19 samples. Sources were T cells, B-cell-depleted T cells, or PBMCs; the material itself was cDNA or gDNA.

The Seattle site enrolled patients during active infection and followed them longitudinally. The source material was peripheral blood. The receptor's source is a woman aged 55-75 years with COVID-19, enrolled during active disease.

CDR3 in amino acids: CASSLTRKLFF. The CDR3 region has the DNA TGTGCCAGCAGCTTGACAAGAAAACTGTTTTTT. The rearrangement joins TRBV7-9 to TRBJ1-4, with D unclear. V was cut by 3 bases and J by 10 bases, with 6 bases left in between. Germline V gene sequence: CDR1 SEHNR, CDR2 FQNEAQ (reference sequence). The CDR3 extends over 11 amino acids.